This T cell receptor (beta chain) originates from a study of graft-versus-host responses after intestinal transplantation (dated by TCRdb to about 2021). With regard to the full study: The transplants that recipients received were multivisceral, liver-intestinal, or isolated intestinal. To identify alloreactive clones, pre-transplant mixed lymphocyte reaction products were sequenced and compared with unstimulated pre-transplant donor and recipient T cells. Every recipient was given anti-thymocyte globulin induction, then maintenance tacrolimus and steroids for 3 to 4 years. After intestinal transplantation, graft-versus-host and host-versus-graft alloreactive T cell clones in the graft, circulation and bone marrow were tracked using bulk TCR-beta CDR3 sequencing. Instead of going to the commercial service, samples from a few later patients were sequenced in-house on an Illumina MiSeq and processed with MiXCR. The cohort enrolled about two dozen intestinal transplant recipients, one of whom was a retransplant, and a few patients without pretransplant specimens were excluded. A peak of at least 4% donor T cells among recipient peripheral blood mononuclear cells was the definition used for donor T cell macrochimerism. Study-level results and caveats: Early after transplant, declines in HvG clones were associated with peak levels of circulating GvH clones. In the allografts of patients with donor T cell macrochimerism, GvH to HvG T cell clonal ratios were high. The relatively low number and heterogeneity of intestinal transplant patients limited the conclusions. GvH clones turned up in recipient bone marrow, with some appearing earlier in ileal mucosa or blood, a pattern consistent with an intestinal mucosal origin.

Notes on this clone: Base quality data are lacking; no much larger clone is found one base away.

In light of the paper, this sample's time point label describes: cells obtained before transplantation from donor or recipient. In mixed lymphocyte reactions, about 200,000 CFSE-labeled pre-transplant responders were plated with about 200,000 irradiated violet-dye-labeled stimulators and cultured for less than seven days. After the mixed lymphocyte reaction, proliferating CD3+CD4+CFSE-low and CD3+CD8+CFSE-low responder cells were FACS-sorted on a BD Influx sorter. The germline V gene supplies CDR1 SGHTS and CDR2 YDEGEE. Trimming takes 0 bases off V and 7 bases off J; junction bases not matched to a gene: 3. The CDR3, from cysteine to phenylalanine, totals 14 residues. The sequence is cut down to CDR3 DNA, 42 bases in frame from base 1. The receptor library was made with the immunoSEQ multiplex PCR assay. For most patients, genomic DNA was isolated using the Qiagen DNeasy Blood and Tissue Kit and was shipped frozen to Adaptive Biotechnologies for TCR sequencing. High-throughput TCR-beta CDR3 sequencing of genomic DNA from most patients was performed by Adaptive Biotechnologies. Per the source publication's procedure: Adaptive's ImmunoSEQ software was the source of the TCR sequencing data for roughly 19 patients, while a few other patients were processed with MiXCR and VDJtools. To correct CD4 versus CD8 sorting errors, sequences present in both subsets at a frequency ratio below 5:1 were removed. CDR3 nucleotide sequences shared by donor and recipient were removed because the origin of these sequences could not be assigned. To be classed as alloreactive, a clone needed at least 2-fold expansion over unstimulated cells and a minimum CFSE-low frequency of 0.002% (template counts) or 0.001% (read counts). Mappable clones were those detected in sequenced pre-transplant spleen, lymph node, or MLR CFSE-low populations of the donor or recipient. The cumulative frequency of alloreactive clones was calculated as a percentage of all sequences, weighted by copy number. What TCRdb holds here is the immuneACCESS table cut down to in-frame rearrangements. Part of the clones is not present; checked against another copy, under half of the missing clones reflect an unresolved V gene, and the others are unexplained. That table is the source of V, J and clone size, and D and trimming were worked out from the DNA. For this sample the table gives some 13,000 clones, of which roughly two fifths were detected only once. The biggest ten clones account for 15% of the sample.

The clonotype was recovered from a human patient who received an intestinal transplant. This receptor chain uses TRBV5-8 and TRBJ2-1, with 8 bases aligning to TRBD1. The specimen comprised alloreactive CD8+ T cells from a mixed lymphocyte reaction culture, sampled before intestinal transplant. This sample's cell subset or site label indicates: CFSE-low proliferating T cells sorted from approximately 6-day pre-transplant mixed lymphocyte reaction (GvH or HvG direction). The DNA is TGTGCCAGCAGCTTGGGTCAGGGGGCAAATGAGCAGTTCTTC. This sequence encodes CASSLGQGANEQFF.